The clone carrying this T cell receptor (beta chain) has more than one count but fewer than ten. At one end the junction does not follow the germline gene, possibly because of a read error. No patient received treatment before thyroid surgery. The source of the sample is a study of metastatic and nonmetastatic thyroid tumors. Whole-study context: Peripheral blood and tumor or nodule samples from malignant and benign thyroid patients were compared.

TCRdb reassembled clones from the PCR reads with MiXCR. Among about 40,000 clones listed, about 17% were seen once. The source is a female donor with papillary thyroid cancer or a benign thyroid nodule (not recorded which). Some clones in this sample may be carry-over from other donors' samples. The sequenced material came from blood.

CDR3 sequence reads: CASSFVRVNTWELFF. The CDR3 bases are TGTGCCAGCAGCTTTGTCAGGGTGAACACCTGGGAGCTGTTTTTT. The chain employs TRBV5-5 and TRBJ2-2; D is possibly TRBD1 (5 bases). The V gene's germline CDR1 is SGHKS and CDR2 YYEKEE (reference sequence). This CDR3 is built from 15 residues. Full variable domain (outside the CDR3, taken from reference TRBV5-5 and TRBJ2-2): DAGVTQSPTHLIKTRGQQVTLRCSPISGHKSVSWYQQVLGQGPQFIFQYYEKEERGRGNFPDRFSARQFPNYSSELNVNALLLGDSALYLCASSFVRVNTWELFFGEGSRLTVL.